The clone carrying this T cell receptor beta chain was counted a few times. The antigen remains undetermined. This sample stems from a study of OX40 agonist ivuxolimab in advanced cancers. As for the study in general: In this cohort, patients received ivuxolimab, an agonistic anti-OX40 (CD134) antibody. A mean age of roughly 60 years, range roughly 20 to 80, was recorded, and roughly 80% were male.

Study-level findings and limits: Patients with a partial response at 0.1-3.0 mg/kg had among the lowest clonal expansion.

Measured with immunoSEQ multiplex PCR; TCRdb has only the in-frame clones, and not every one. This sample has approximately 54,000 clones; more than 70% occur once, and the top ten carry 3% to 4%. The CDR3 spans 17 residues. From germline, CDR1 is SGHNT and CDR2 YENEEA. Between the trimmed V and J ends, which lost 1 base and 4 bases, there was a span of 19 bases. Specimen: CD4+ or CD8+ T cells sorted from blood, collected in a trial of the OX40 agonist ivuxolimab. The V call is TRBV11-3, the J call TRBJ2-5; the D gene is possibly TRBD2 (6 bases). This receptor was identified in an adult with an advanced solid tumor such as melanoma, head and neck, liver or kidney cancer. CDR3 sequence (DNA): TGTGCCAGCAGCTTAGGGGGGTCCCGGGAGACGCGAGAGACCCAGTACTTC. Protein: CASSLGGSRETRETQYF.